This T cell receptor (beta chain) was recorded in a study of Ad26.COV2.S vaccination and SARS-CoV-2 variants. Overall study findings and caveats: Similar non-spike TCR breadth was seen in vaccine and placebo recipients.

The J segment lost 1 base and the V segment lost 0 bases, leaving 1 base of the junction unmatched. The CDR3 loop spans 16 amino acids. CDR1 and CDR2 (germline): MNHEY, SMNVEV (reference sequence). Produced via immunoSEQ multiplex PCR; TCRdb's table is partial and in-frame only. The table has about 370,000 clones, around nine tenths seen once. As regards this clone: Its antigen is unidentified. This sample includes further DNA sequences coding for the same CDR3.

Sample treatment: roughly 20 received Ad26.COV2.S at low or high dose, single or two shots; several received placebo; per-sample allocation not given. The samples date from day 63 after the first vaccine or placebo injection. The clonotype was recovered from a person aged 18-60 years who received the Ad26.COV2.S COVID-19 vaccine or a placebo. The chain has TRBV27 and TRBJ2-1; TRBD1 matches 9 bases. The sequencing here drew on peripheral blood, taken in a trial of Ad26.COV2.S vaccine versus placebo. CDR3 protein: CASSLSGQGSYNEQFF. The CDR3 bases are TGTGCCAGCAGTTTATCGGGACAGGGATCCTACAATGAGCAGTTCTTC.